The subject of this entry is one T cell receptor (beta chain). Its binding antigen is unknown. There are no base qualities to consult, and no much larger clone falls within one base. For CDR1 and CDR2, the germline V gene lists SGHRS and YFSETQ. The CDR3 runs 14 amino acids, cysteine and phenylalanine included. Left in the record is the CDR3 DNA by itself, 42 bases read in frame from the first base. Compared with germline, V lacks 0 bases and J lacks 7 bases; bases without a gene match: 3. Reading the label with the study, this specimen's time point is: baseline before first vaccination. Samples from vaccinated people were obtained from the UK trials COV001 and COV002, which included a single-blind randomized controlled phase 2/3 trial of AZD1222 (ChAdOx1 nCoV-19) in healthy adults. Trial participant PBMC samples were collected at day 0 and day 28 after the second dose for TCRbeta chain sequencing.

The CDR3 regions of human TCRbeta chains were analyzed by immunosequencing. The source study handled its data this way. Repertoire TCRs were checked for matches against a reference library of SARS-CoV-2-specific TCRs that had been generated using the MIRA antigen-specificity platform. Breadth meant the fraction of unique TCRs that were SARS-CoV-2-associated, whereas depth meant the fraction of total T cells that were SARS-CoV-2-associated. Using the MIRA data, every spike-specific TCR was mapped to the spike region that the TCR reacted to and assigned to either a CD4 or a CD8 class. Log10-transformed breadth and depth values were compared by one-way ANOVA with Sidak's multiple comparisons tests. This immuneACCESS table, as held by TCRdb, lists in-frame sequences with V and J called but not all clones. Of the missing ones, under half trace to an unresolved V gene in checked studies; the others have no known cause. Clone size and V and J calls were adopted from that table, with D and trimming inferred from the DNA. Here the sample has roughly 140,000 clones; over 75% occur a single time. 3.4% of the sample is taken by the ten largest.

The data belong to a study of T cell responses to AZD1222 COVID-19 vaccine (dated by TCRdb to about 2021). At the level of the whole study: AZD1222 recipients with second doses at about 4 weeks or about 12 weeks were pooled, because spike-specific TCR depth and breadth did not differ between schedules. Trial participants were enrolled by age into 18-55, 56-69 and 70-plus year subgroups, with about 150, 28 and 57 TCR-sequenced participants respectively. A total of over 230 trial participants underwent TCR sequencing, of whom approximately 210 received two doses of AZD1222 and about 25 received two doses of the MenACWY control vaccine.

General findings and caveats noted by the study authors: The 56-69-year group was small, and its depth increase did not reach significance, likely because of low power. The vaccine-associated CD4 TCRs covered the entire spike protein, and the dominant responses fell in regions 160-218 and 743-854. Epitopes outside the regions mutated in the B.1.351 and B.1.1.7 variants were reportedly recognized by nearly half of the unique spike-specific TCRs. Most participants were white British and females outnumbered males, and the authors suggested that clonal diversity may have been underestimated. A significant rise in spike-specific TCR breadth and depth was observed after two AZD1222 doses relative to day 0 and relative to MenACWY recipients. No day 14 peak-response samples were available, so repertoires were characterized only after the peak T cell response. Conclusions about previously exposed vaccinees were limited because only six AZD1222 recipients were SARS-CoV-2 seropositive at baseline.

The chain joins TRBV5-1 to TRBJ1-1; 10 central bases correspond to TRBD1. This clonotype was sampled from an adult in good health. The sample was peripheral blood, taken on day 0 of AZD1222 vaccination. Here is the DNA: TGCGCCAGCAGCTTGGACGGACAGGGGGGTGAAGCTTTCTTT. This translates into CASSLDGQGGEAFF.